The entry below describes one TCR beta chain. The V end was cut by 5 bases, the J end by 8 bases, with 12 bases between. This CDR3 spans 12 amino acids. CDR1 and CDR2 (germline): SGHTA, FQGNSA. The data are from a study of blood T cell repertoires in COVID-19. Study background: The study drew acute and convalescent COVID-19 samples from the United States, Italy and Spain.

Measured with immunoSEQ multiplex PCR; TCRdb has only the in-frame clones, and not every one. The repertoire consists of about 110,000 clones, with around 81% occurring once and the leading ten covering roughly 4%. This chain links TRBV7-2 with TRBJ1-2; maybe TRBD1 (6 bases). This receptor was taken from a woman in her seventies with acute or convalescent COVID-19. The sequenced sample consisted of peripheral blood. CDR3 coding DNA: TGTGCCAGCAGCCAAACAGGGAAGGGCTACACCTTC. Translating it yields CASSQTGKGYTF. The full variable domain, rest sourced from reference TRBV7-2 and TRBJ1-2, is GAGVSQSPSNKVTEKGKDVELRCDPISGHTALYWYRQSLGQGLEFLIYFQGNSAPDKSGLPSDRFSAERTGGSVSTLTIQRTQQEDSAVYLCASSQTGKGYTFGSGTRLTVV.